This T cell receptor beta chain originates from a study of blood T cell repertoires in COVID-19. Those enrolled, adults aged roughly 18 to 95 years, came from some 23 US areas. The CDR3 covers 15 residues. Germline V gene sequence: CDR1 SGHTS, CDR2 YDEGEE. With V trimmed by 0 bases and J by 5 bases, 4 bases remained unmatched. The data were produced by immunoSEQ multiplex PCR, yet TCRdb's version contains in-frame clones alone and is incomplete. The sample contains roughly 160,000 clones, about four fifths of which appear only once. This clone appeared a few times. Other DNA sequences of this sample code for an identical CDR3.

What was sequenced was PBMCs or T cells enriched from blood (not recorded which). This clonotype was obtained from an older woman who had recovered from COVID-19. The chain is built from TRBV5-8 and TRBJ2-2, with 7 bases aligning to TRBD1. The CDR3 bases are TGTGCCAGCAGCTTGGACAGGGGTCGGACCGGGGAGCTGTTTTTT. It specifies CASSLDRGRTGELFF.